The rows below give T cell receptor beta chains drawn from one sample of a study of T and B cells in COVID-19 patients. Each CDR3 protein gets one entry after TCRdb re-called the multiplex PCR reads with MiXCR. The table shows more than 11,000 distinct CDR3 sequences, with about 28% occurring only once. The sequencing input was blood. The receptors originated from a human donor who had recovered from COVID-19. Each CDR3 is given with its conserved first and last residue. The D gene is left open where the match is weak. Some rows have no size entry. The others give once, few or many, or a class for an expanded clone.

cdr3_length	j_call	clone_size	d_call	v_call	cdr3_aa	cdr3_nt
13	TRBJ1-5	many	.	TRBV27	CASSLQVDQPQHF	TGTGCCAGCAGTTTACAGGTCGATCAGCCCCAGCATTTT
17	TRBJ2-1	.	TRBD2	TRBV30	CALSDPAWGGRANEQFF	TGTGCCTTGAGCGACCCCGCCTGGGGCGGGAGGGCCAATGAGCAGTTCTTC
15	TRBJ2-1	medium-sized	TRBD2	TRBV15	CATSRGGVTYNEQFF	TGTGCCACCAGCAGGGGAGGGGTGACCTACAATGAGCAGTTCTTC
14	TRBJ2-7	many	TRBD1	TRBV27	CASSFRDSSYEQYF	TGTGCCAGCAGTTTCCGGGACAGCTCCTACGAGCAGTACTTC
17	TRBJ2-5	.	.	TRBV12-3/TRBV12-4	CASSQFPPVGDQETQYF	TGTGCCAGCAGTCAGTTTCCCCCCGTTGGGGACCAAGAGACCCAGTACTTC
11	TRBJ1-1	.	.	TRBV7-9	CASTLGTEAYF	TGTGCCAGCACCCTGGGGACTGAAGCTTACTTT
17	TRBJ2-7	.	TRBD2	TRBV28	CASTLGQPGLGTYEQYF	TGTGCCAGCACCCTCGGGCAACCGGGACTAGGGACTTACGAGCAGTACTTC
16	TRBJ1-2	.	TRBD1	TRBV12-3/TRBV12-4	CASSLVGTGGNYGYTF	TGTGCCAGCAGTTTAGTCGGGACAGGGGGCAACTATGGCTACACCTTC
15	TRBJ1-4	.	TRBD1	TRBV18	CASSPGQGFDEKLFF	TGTGCCAGCTCGCCGGGACAGGGTTTTGATGAAAAACTGTTTTTT
14	TRBJ1-6	.	.	TRBV20-1	CSAPRQESNSPLHF	TGCAGTGCCCCCCGACAGGAGTCTAATTCACCCCTCCACTTT
16	TRBJ2-7	.	TRBD1	TRBV7-9	CASSSSRDRMSYEQYF	TGTGCCAGCAGCTCATCCAGGGACAGAATGTCCTACGAGCAGTACTTC
14	TRBJ2-1	many	TRBD2	TRBV5-4	CASSQGGGYNEQFF	TGTGCCAGCTCTCAGGGCGGGGGTTACAATGAGCAGTTCTTC
14	TRBJ2-1	.	TRBD1	TRBV20-1	CSGSPGQGDNEQFF	TGCAGTGGCTCTCCGGGACAGGGCGACAATGAGCAGTTCTTC
16	TRBJ2-6	medium-sized	.	TRBV27	CASSLRGNLGANVLTF	TGTGCCAGCAGTCTCCGGGGGAACCTCGGGGCCAACGTCCTGACTTTC
14	TRBJ2-7	.	TRBD2	TRBV5-4	CASSFASGGQEQYF	TGTGCCAGCAGCTTCGCTAGCGGGGGCCAGGAGCAGTACTTC
15	TRBJ1-2	few	.	TRBV28	CASSFRVRGLFGYTF	TGTGCCAGCAGTTTCCGGGTGAGGGGTTTGTTTGGCTACACCTTC
13	TRBJ1-2	.	.	TRBV6-5	CASNHGGNYGYTF	TGTGCCAGCAACCACGGGGGTAACTATGGCTACACCTTC
16	TRBJ2-2	medium-sized	TRBD1	TRBV5-4	CASSPRQGPNTGELFF	TGTGCCAGCAGCCCTCGACAGGGACCGAACACCGGGGAGCTGTTTTTT
15	TRBJ1-3	.	.	TRBV5-1	CASSLEDPSGNTIYF	TGCGCCAGCAGCTTGGAGGATCCCTCTGGAAACACCATATATTTT
16	TRBJ2-2	.	TRBD1	TRBV14	CASSQGLTGGTGELFF	TGTGCCAGCAGCCAAGGCTTGACAGGGGGAACCGGGGAGCTGTTTTTT
16	TRBJ1-1	few	.	TRBV30	CAWSVPSEGIHTEAFF	TGTGCCTGGAGTGTACCGTCGGAGGGGATCCACACTGAAGCTTTCTTT
15	TRBJ2-7	.	TRBD1	TRBV13	CASSSAGQDSYEQYF	TGTGCCAGCAGCTCGGCGGGACAGGACTCCTACGAGCAGTACTTC
14	TRBJ1-2	few	.	TRBV5-6	CASSWDGTNYGYTF	TGTGCCAGCAGCTGGGACGGGACTAACTATGGCTACACCTTC
15	TRBJ2-7	many	TRBD1	TRBV18	CASSPGQGSSYEQYF	TGTGCCAGCTCACCAGGACAGGGGAGCTCCTACGAGCAGTACTTC
14	TRBJ1-5	.	.	TRBV6-5	CASSEGWGAQPQHF	TGTGCCAGCAGTGAAGGTTGGGGTGCTCAGCCCCAGCATTTT
16	TRBJ2-3	medium-sized	.	TRBV19	CASSGLVGARTDTQYF	TGTGCCAGTAGTGGATTAGTTGGAGCCCGCACAGATACGCAGTATTTT
15	TRBJ2-1	medium-sized	.	TRBV6-5	CASSNRVQSYNEQFF	TGTGCCAGCAGCAACAGGGTTCAGAGTTACAATGAGCAGTTCTTC
16	TRBJ2-3	.	TRBD1	TRBV5-1	CASSFQTGPSRDTQYF	TGCGCCAGCAGCTTCCAGACAGGGCCTAGTAGAGATACGCAGTATTTT
16	TRBJ2-3	.	TRBD2	TRBV19	CASSPALAGGTDTQYF	TGTGCCAGTAGTCCGGCCCTAGCGGGAGGCACAGATACGCAGTATTTT
13	TRBJ2-3	.	TRBD2	TRBV11-1	CASSSSGWDTQYF	TGTGCCAGCAGCTCTAGCGGGTGGGATACGCAGTATTTT
14	TRBJ1-1	few	.	TRBV15	CATSRQGWSTEAFF	TGTGCCACCAGCCGGCAGGGGTGGAGTACTGAAGCTTTCTTT
12	TRBJ1-1	.	.	TRBV30	CAWSGTGARAFF	TGTGCCTGGAGTGGAACCGGGGCGAGAGCTTTCTTT
16	TRBJ2-1	many	TRBD1	TRBV18	CASSRTTGSNYNEQFF	TGTGCCAGCTCACGTACGACAGGGTCCAACTACAATGAGCAGTTCTTC
17	TRBJ2-2	medium-sized	TRBD1	TRBV5-4	CASSSGPGTGATGELFF	TGTGCCAGCAGCTCCGGACCCGGGACAGGGGCCACCGGGGAGCTGTTTTTT
14	TRBJ1-1	many	TRBD1	TRBV12-3/TRBV12-4	CASSSQGAQTEAFF	TGTGCCAGCAGTTCCCAGGGGGCGCAAACTGAAGCTTTCTTT
13	TRBJ2-1	.	.	TRBV6-1	CASRATSSNEQFF	TGTGCCAGCAGAGCTACTAGCTCCAATGAGCAGTTCTTC
14	TRBJ1-3	.	.	TRBV12-3/TRBV12-4	CASSLTGSGNTIYF	TGTGCCAGCAGTTTGACAGGCTCTGGAAACACCATATATTTT
15	TRBJ2-5	.	.	TRBV6-2/TRBV6-3	CASSQGRGIQETQYF	TGTGCCAGCAGTCAAGGGCGAGGGATCCAAGAGACCCAGTACTTC
16	TRBJ1-5	.	.	TRBV5-5	CASSLGAQTSNQPQHF	TGTGCCAGCAGCTTGGGTGCACAGACCTCCAATCAGCCCCAGCATTTT
11	TRBJ2-5	once	.	TRBV7-9	CASSSQETQYF	TGTGCCAGCAGCTCGCAAGAGACCCAGTACTTC
15	TRBJ2-1	few	TRBD2	TRBV7-6	CASSLPWGGRDEQFF	TGTGCCAGCAGCCTCCCGTGGGGCGGGAGGGATGAGCAGTTCTTC
13	TRBJ1-1	few	.	TRBV30	CAWSFRFNTEAFF	TGTGCCTGGAGTTTCCGGTTTAACACTGAAGCTTTCTTT
14	TRBJ2-1	.	.	TRBV20-1	CSAQARSLYNEQFF	TGCAGTGCTCAAGCTAGATCCCTCTACAATGAGCAGTTCTTC
20	TRBJ2-6	.	TRBD1	TRBV5-1	CASSRGTGANIKSGANVLTF	TGCGCCAGCAGCCGAGGGACAGGGGCCAATATTAAGAGCGGGGCCAACGTCCTGACTTTC
17	TRBJ1-2	.	.	TRBV18	CASSPPIGQLISYGYTF	TGTGCCAGCTCACCACCCATAGGACAGCTCATCTCTTATGGCTACACCTTC
14	TRBJ2-3	.	.	TRBV10-2	CATRTQPRTDTQYF	TGCGCCACTCGGACACAACCTCGCACAGATACGCAGTATTTT
15	TRBJ2-1	few	.	TRBV12-5	CASGLDRQSYNEQFF	TGTGCTAGTGGTTTGGATAGACAGAGTTACAATGAGCAGTTCTTC
15	TRBJ1-1	few	TRBD1	TRBV6-1	CASSRPGTGRSEAFF	TGTGCCAGCAGCCGGCCTGGGACAGGGAGATCTGAAGCTTTCTTT
17	TRBJ2-5	.	TRBD2	TRBV20-1	CSARARTSGRAWETQYF	TGCAGTGCTAGAGCTCGGACTAGCGGGAGGGCCTGGGAGACCCAGTACTTC
17	TRBJ1-5	few	.	TRBV19	CASSASSVRVGHQPQHF	TGTGCCAGTAGTGCCTCTTCCGTTAGGGTAGGCCATCAGCCCCAGCATTTT
13	TRBJ2-1	medium-sized	TRBD1	TRBV30	CAWSGGQGGEQFF	TGTGCCTGGAGTGGGGGACAGGGCGGAGAGCAGTTCTTC
14	TRBJ2-1	medium-sized	.	TRBV27	CASRKGGINNEQFF	TGTGCCAGCAGAAAAGGAGGAATCAACAATGAGCAGTTCTTC
18	TRBJ2-3	once	TRBD1	TRBV19	CASSPNPGQGPTTDTQYF	TGTGCCAGCAGCCCTAACCCGGGACAGGGGCCGACCACAGATACGCAGTATTTT
14	TRBJ2-1	.	TRBD2	TRBV12-3/TRBV12-4	CASSGLAGNNEQFF	TGTGCCAGCAGTGGACTAGCGGGAAACAATGAGCAGTTCTTC
15	TRBJ2-7	few	TRBD2	TRBV11-1	CASIMIGGESYEQYF	TGTGCCAGCATCATGATTGGGGGGGAGTCCTACGAGCAGTACTTC
12	TRBJ2-5	many	TRBD2	TRBV6-6	CASSDGGSAQYF	TGTGCCAGCAGCGACGGGGGGTCGGCCCAGTACTTC
13	TRBJ2-1	.	.	TRBV6-4	CACRSTVEAEQFF	TGTGCCTGCAGATCAACCGTCGAAGCGGAGCAGTTCTTC
15	TRBJ2-7	.	.	TRBV19	CASSIADQGPYEQYF	TGTGCCAGTAGTATAGCCGACCAGGGGCCCTACGAGCAGTACTTC
14	TRBJ2-7	many	.	TRBV27	CASSFGLIAYEQYF	TGTGCCAGCAGTTTTGGACTAATTGCCTACGAGCAGTACTTC